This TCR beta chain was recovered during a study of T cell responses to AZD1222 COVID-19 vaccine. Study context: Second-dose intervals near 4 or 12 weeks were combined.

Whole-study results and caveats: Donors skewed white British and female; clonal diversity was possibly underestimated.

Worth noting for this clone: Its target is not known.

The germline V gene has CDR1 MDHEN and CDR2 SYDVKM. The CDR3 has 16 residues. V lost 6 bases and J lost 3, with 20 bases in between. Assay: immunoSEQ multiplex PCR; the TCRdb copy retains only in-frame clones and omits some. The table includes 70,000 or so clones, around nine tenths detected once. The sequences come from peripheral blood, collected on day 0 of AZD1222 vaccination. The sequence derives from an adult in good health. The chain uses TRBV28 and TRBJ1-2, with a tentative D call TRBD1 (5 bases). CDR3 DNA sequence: TGTGCCAGCAGCCGACCCTGGGACCTGAGAGACTATGGCTACACCTTC. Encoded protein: CASSRPWDLRDYGYTF.